This is a list of T cell receptor beta chains from one sample in a study of T cell repertoires in aging, cancer and after chemotherapy. TCRdb fed the multiplex PCR reads into MiXCR, producing one record per CDR3 protein. The top ten clones hold roughly 45% of a sample with about 4,300 distinct CDR3 sequences, 25% to 30% of them seen once. What was sequenced was blood. The source of these receptors is a human donor in good health. CDR3s include the opening cysteine and the closing phenylalanine or tryptophan. The order of the fields is D gene, V gene, clone size, J gene, CDR3 protein, CDR3 DNA. D genes are given only for firm matches. The size field is filled for only some rows; it gives once, few, many or a size class.

D: .
V: TRBV11-1
size: medium-sized
J: TRBJ1-2
CDR3: CATSREESRGYTF
DNA: TGTGCCACCAGCAGGGAGGAATCGAGAGGCTACACCTTC

D: .
V: TRBV27
size: .
J: TRBJ1-5
CDR3: CASSLDPGLEPQHF
DNA: TGTGCCAGCAGTTTAGATCCAGGGTTGGAGCCCCAGCATTTT

D: .
V: TRBV2
size: .
J: TRBJ1-5
CDR3: CASSARDRYQPQHF
DNA: TGTGCCAGCAGTGCCCGGGACCGTTATCAGCCCCAGCATTTT

D: .
V: TRBV5-1
size: once
J: TRBJ1-1
CDR3: CASSSTGTVNTEAFF
DNA: TGCGCCAGCAGCTCTACCGGGACGGTAAACACTGAAGCTTTCTTT

D: .
V: TRBV6-5
size: .
J: TRBJ2-6
CDR3: CASSTPDWEAGANVLTF
DNA: TGTGCCAGCAGTACTCCAGACTGGGAAGCTGGGGCCAACGTCCTGACTTTC

D: TRBD2
V: TRBV5-4
size: few
J: TRBJ2-7
CDR3: CASSLGTSGYEQYF
DNA: TGTGCCAGCAGCTTAGGGACTAGCGGATACGAGCAGTACTTC

D: TRBD2
V: TRBV14
size: once
J: TRBJ2-1
CDR3: CASSQPWGTSGRAGSPSNEQFF
DNA: TGTGCCAGCAGCCAGCCCTGGGGGACTAGCGGGAGGGCGGGGTCACCCTCAAATGAGCAGTTCTTC

D: .
V: TRBV6-2/TRBV6-3
size: few
J: TRBJ2-7
CDR3: CASSYRDQNHRYEQYF
DNA: TGTGCCAGCAGTTACAGGGACCAGAACCACCGCTACGAGCAGTACTTC

D: TRBD1
V: TRBV20-1
size: few
J: TRBJ2-7
CDR3: CSAGRDSESSEQYF
DNA: TGCAGTGCCGGCCGGGACAGCGAGTCATCCGAGCAGTACTTC

D: .
V: TRBV29-1
size: medium-sized
J: TRBJ2-3
CDR3: CSVASGTDTQYF
DNA: TGCAGCGTTGCTAGCGGCACAGATACGCAGTATTTT

D: TRBD1
V: TRBV6-1
size: few
J: TRBJ1-1
CDR3: CASRPGQGNTEAFF
DNA: TGTGCCAGCAGGCCTGGACAGGGGAACACTGAAGCTTTCTTT

D: .
V: TRBV5-1
size: .
J: TRBJ1-3
CDR3: CASSSTVGNTIYF
DNA: TGCGCCAGCAGCTCGACAGTTGGAAACACCATATATTTT

D: .
V: TRBV5-1
size: .
J: TRBJ2-7
CDR3: CASSLVVSYEQYF
DNA: TGCGCCAGCAGCTTGGTCGTTTCCTACGAGCAGTACTTC

D: TRBD2
V: TRBV7-6
size: .
J: TRBJ2-5
CDR3: CASSLASSGGGQETQYF
DNA: TGTGCCAGCAGCTTAGCTTCTAGCGGGGGGGGCCAAGAGACCCAGTACTTC

D: .
V: TRBV12-5
size: .
J: TRBJ2-7
CDR3: CASGLVGRLRISYEQYF
DNA: TGTGCTAGTGGTTTGGTCGGCCGGTTACGAATTTCCTACGAGCAGTACTTC

D: TRBD1
V: TRBV6-1
size: .
J: TRBJ1-2
CDR3: CACSVAGGYGYTF
DNA: TGTGCCTGCTCGGTGGCAGGGGGTTATGGCTACACCTTC

D: TRBD1
V: TRBV4-2
size: few
J: TRBJ2-1
CDR3: CASSQVTETGGRDEQFF
DNA: TGTGCCAGCAGCCAAGTAACCGAGACAGGGGGCAGGGATGAGCAGTTCTTC

D: TRBD2
V: TRBV7-2
size: .
J: TRBJ2-3
CDR3: CASSFQAGLATDTQYF
DNA: TGTGCCAGCAGCTTTCAGGCCGGACTAGCCACAGATACGCAGTATTTT

D: TRBD1
V: TRBV29-1
size: medium-sized
J: TRBJ2-2
CDR3: CSVQGTGSGELFF
DNA: TGCAGCGTCCAGGGGACAGGGTCCGGGGAGCTGTTTTTT

D: .
V: TRBV11-1
size: .
J: TRBJ1-1
CDR3: CASSLGREGAFF
DNA: TGTGCCAGCAGCCTCGGGCGGGAAGGAGCTTTCTTT

D: .
V: TRBV5-1
size: few
J: TRBJ2-1
CDR3: CASSLTGYNEQFF
DNA: TGCGCCAGCAGCTTGACGGGGTACAATGAGCAGTTCTTC

D: .
V: TRBV29-1
size: medium-sized
J: TRBJ2-7
CDR3: CSVEALTAMGYEQYF
DNA: TGCAGCGTTGAAGCCCTGACAGCGATGGGGTACGAGCAGTACTTC

D: .
V: TRBV20-1
size: .
J: TRBJ2-1
CDR3: CSARDRRIGYNEQFF
DNA: TGCAGTGCTAGAGATCGAAGAATCGGCTACAATGAGCAGTTCTTC

D: TRBD2
V: TRBV4-3
size: once
J: TRBJ2-1
CDR3: CASSREGLAGVYNEQFF
DNA: TGTGCCAGCAGCCGCGAGGGACTAGCGGGAGTCTACAATGAGCAGTTCTTC

D: TRBD1
V: TRBV5-1
size: .
J: TRBJ1-2
CDR3: CASSLAGQGSDGYTF
DNA: TGCGCCAGCAGCTTGGCGGGACAGGGTTCGGATGGCTACACCTTC

D: .
V: TRBV20-1
size: few
J: TRBJ1-5
CDR3: CSARGGWGQPQHF
DNA: TGCAGTGCTAGAGGGGGTTGGGGACAGCCCCAGCATTTT

D: .
V: TRBV13
size: .
J: TRBJ2-5
CDR3: CASSKGGGGAQYF
DNA: TGTGCCAGCAGTAAGGGCGGAGGGGGGGCCCAGTACTTC

D: .
V: TRBV20-1
size: .
J: TRBJ2-1
CDR3: CSARDSTGRHEQFF
DNA: TGCAGTGCTAGAGATTCGACTGGGCGCCATGAGCAGTTCTTC

D: TRBD2
V: TRBV20-1
size: .
J: TRBJ2-5
CDR3: CSARDFLRTSGRGETQYF
DNA: TGCAGTGCTAGAGATTTTCTCCGGACTAGCGGGAGGGGGGAGACCCAGTACTTC

D: TRBD1
V: TRBV4-3
size: .
J: TRBJ1-1
CDR3: CASSQYFSEGAQGTEAFF
DNA: TGCGCCAGCAGCCAATATTTTAGCGAGGGGGCGCAGGGCACTGAAGCTTTCTTT

D: .
V: TRBV5-4
size: medium-sized
J: TRBJ2-7
CDR3: CASSLGSRAGIPNDEQYF
DNA: TGTGCCAGCAGCTTGGGGTCTCGTGCCGGGATACCTAACGACGAGCAGTACTTC

D: .
V: TRBV4-3
size: .
J: TRBJ2-3
CDR3: CASSPRGLADTQYF
DNA: TGCGCCAGCAGCCCGCGGGGGCTGGCAGATACGCAGTATTTT

D: TRBD1
V: TRBV6-5
size: medium-sized
J: TRBJ1-4
CDR3: CASRRDRSNEKLFF
DNA: TGTGCCAGCAGGAGGGACAGAAGTAATGAAAAACTGTTTTTT

D: .
V: TRBV20-1
size: .
J: TRBJ1-1
CDR3: CSAAFRGEAEAFF
DNA: TGCAGTGCCGCCTTCAGGGGTGAGGCTGAAGCTTTCTTT

D: .
V: TRBV12-3/TRBV12-4
size: .
J: TRBJ1-3
CDR3: CASSSPGTGGVLAGNTIYF
DNA: TGTGCCAGCAGCTCGCCCGGGACCGGCGGGGTTTTAGCTGGAAACACCATATATTTT

D: .
V: TRBV28
size: .
J: TRBJ2-7
CDR3: CASTLGGSDEQYF
DNA: TGTGCCAGCACCTTGGGGGGAAGCGACGAGCAGTACTTC